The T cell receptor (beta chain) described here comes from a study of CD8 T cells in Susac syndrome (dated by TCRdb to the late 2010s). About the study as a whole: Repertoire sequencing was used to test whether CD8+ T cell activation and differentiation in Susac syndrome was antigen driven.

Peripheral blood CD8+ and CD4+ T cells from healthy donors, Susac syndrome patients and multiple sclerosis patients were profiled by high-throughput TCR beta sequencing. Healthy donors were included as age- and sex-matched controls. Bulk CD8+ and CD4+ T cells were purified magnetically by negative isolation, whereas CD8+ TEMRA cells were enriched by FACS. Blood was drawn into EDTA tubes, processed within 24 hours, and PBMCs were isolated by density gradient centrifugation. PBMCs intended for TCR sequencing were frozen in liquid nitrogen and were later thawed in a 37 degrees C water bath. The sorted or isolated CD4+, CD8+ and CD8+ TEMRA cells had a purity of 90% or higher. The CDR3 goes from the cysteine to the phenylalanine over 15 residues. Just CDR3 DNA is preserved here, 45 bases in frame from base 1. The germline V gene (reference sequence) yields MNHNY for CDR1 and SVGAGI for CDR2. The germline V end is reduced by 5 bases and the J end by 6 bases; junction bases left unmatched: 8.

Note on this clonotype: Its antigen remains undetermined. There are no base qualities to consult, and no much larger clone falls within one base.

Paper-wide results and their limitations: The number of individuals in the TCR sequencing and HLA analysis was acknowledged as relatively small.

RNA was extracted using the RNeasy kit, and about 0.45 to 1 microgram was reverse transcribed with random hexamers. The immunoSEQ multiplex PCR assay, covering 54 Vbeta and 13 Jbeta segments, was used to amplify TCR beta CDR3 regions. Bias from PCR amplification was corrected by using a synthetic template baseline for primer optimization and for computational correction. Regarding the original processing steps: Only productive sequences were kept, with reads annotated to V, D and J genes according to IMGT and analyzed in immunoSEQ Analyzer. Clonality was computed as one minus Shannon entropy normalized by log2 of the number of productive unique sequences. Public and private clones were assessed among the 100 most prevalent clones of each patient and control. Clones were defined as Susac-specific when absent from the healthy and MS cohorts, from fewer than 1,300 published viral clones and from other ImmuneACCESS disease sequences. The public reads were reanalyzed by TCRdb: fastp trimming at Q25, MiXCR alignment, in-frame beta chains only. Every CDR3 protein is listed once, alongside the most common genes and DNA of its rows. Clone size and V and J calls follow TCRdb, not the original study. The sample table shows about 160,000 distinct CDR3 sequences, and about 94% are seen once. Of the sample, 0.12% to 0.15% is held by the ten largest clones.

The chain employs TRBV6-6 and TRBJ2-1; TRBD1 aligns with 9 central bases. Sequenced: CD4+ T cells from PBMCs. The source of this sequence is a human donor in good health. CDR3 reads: CASSLQGASFNEQFF. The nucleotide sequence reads TGTGCCAGCAGTCTACAGGGGGCTTCGTTCAATGAGCAGTTCTTC.